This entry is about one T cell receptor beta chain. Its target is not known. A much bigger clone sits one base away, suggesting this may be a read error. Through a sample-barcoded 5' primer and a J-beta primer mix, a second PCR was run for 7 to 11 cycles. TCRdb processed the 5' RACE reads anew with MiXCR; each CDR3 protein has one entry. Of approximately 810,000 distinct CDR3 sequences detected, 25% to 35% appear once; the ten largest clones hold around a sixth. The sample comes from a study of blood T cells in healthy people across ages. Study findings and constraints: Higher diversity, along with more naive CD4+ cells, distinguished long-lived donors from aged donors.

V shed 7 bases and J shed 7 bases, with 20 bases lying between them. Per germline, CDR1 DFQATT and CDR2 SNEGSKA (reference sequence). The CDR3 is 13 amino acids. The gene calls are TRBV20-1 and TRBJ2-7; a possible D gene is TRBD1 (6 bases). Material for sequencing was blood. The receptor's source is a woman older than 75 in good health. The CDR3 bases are TGCAGTGTTAGCCGAGGACAGTACAATGAGCAGTACTTC. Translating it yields CSVSRGQYNEQYF.